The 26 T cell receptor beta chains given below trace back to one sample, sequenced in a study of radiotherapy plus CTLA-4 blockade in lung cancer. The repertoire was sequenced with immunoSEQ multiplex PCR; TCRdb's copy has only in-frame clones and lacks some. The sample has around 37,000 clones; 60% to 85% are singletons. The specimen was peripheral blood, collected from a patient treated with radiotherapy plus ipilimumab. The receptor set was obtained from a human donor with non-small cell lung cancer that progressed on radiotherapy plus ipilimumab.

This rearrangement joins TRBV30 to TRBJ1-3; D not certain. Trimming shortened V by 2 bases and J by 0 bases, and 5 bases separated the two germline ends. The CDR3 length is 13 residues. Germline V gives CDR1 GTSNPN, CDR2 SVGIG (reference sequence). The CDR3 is CAWSLVSGNTIYF. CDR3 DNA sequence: TGTGCCTGGAGTCTAGTCTCTGGAAACACCATATATTTT.

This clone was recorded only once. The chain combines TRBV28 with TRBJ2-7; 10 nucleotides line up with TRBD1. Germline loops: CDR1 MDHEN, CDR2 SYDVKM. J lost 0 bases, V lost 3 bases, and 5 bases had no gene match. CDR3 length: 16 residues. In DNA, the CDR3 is TGTGCCAGCAGTTTGGGGACAGGGGCCCCCTCCTACGAGCAGTACTTC. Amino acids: CASSLGTGAPSYEQYF.

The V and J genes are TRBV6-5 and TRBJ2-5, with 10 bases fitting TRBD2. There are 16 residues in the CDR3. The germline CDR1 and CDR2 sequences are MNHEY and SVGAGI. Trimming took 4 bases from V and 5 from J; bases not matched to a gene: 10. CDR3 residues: CASSSLSGGARETQYF. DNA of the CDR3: TGTGCCAGCAGTTCCCTGAGCGGGGGGGCCCGGGAGACCCAGTACTTC.

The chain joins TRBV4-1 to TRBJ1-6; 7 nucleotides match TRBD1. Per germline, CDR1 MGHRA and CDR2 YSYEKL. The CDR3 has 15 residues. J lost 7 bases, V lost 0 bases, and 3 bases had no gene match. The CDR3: CASSQEVRGNSPLHF. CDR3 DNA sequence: TGCGCCAGCAGCCAAGAAGTCAGGGGGAATTCACCCCTCCACTTT.

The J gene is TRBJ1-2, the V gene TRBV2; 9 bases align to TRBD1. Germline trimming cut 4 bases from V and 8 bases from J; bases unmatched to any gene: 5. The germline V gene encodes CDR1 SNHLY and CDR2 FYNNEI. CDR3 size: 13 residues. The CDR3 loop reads CASSVGQGRGYTF. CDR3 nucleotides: TGTGCCAGCAGTGTGGGACAGGGACGCGGCTACACCTTC.

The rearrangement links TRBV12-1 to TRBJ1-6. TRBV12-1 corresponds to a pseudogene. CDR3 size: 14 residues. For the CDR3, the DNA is TGTGCCAGCAGCTCGGGCTATCGGAATTCACCCCTCCACTTT. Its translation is CASSSGYRNSPLHF.

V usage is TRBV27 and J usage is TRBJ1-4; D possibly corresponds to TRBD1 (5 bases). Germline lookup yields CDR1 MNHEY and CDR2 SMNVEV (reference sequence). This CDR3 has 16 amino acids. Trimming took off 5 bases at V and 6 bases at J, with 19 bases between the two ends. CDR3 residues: CASSPGTFPGDEKLFF. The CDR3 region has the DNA TGTGCCAGCAGTCCCGGGACCTTTCCTGGGGATGAAAAACTGTTTTTT. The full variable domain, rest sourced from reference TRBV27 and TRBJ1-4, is EAQVTQNPRYLITVTGKKLTVTCSQNMNHEYMSWYRQDPGLGLRQIYYSMNVEVTDKGDVPEGYKVSRKEKRNFPLILESPSPNQTSLYFCASSPGTFPGDEKLFFGSGTQLSVL.

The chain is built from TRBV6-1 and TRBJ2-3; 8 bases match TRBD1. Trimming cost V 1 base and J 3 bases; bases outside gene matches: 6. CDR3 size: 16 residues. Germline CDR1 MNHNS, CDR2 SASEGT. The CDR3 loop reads CASSEERTGPTDTQYF. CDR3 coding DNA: TGTGCCAGCAGTGAAGAAAGGACAGGGCCGACAGATACGCAGTATTTT.

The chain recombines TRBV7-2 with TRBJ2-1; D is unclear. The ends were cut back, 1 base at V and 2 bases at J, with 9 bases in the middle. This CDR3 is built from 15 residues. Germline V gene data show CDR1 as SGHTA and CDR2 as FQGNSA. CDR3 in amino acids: CASSLVMSTYNEQFF. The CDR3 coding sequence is TGTGCCAGCAGCTTAGTTATGTCTACCTACAATGAGCAGTTCTTC.

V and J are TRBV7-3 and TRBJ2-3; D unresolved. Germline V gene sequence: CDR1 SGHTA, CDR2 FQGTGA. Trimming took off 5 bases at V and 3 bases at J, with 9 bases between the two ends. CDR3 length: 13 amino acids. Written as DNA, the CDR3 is TGTGCCAGCAGCATCGACCCTACAGATACGCAGTATTTT. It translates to CASSIDPTDTQYF.

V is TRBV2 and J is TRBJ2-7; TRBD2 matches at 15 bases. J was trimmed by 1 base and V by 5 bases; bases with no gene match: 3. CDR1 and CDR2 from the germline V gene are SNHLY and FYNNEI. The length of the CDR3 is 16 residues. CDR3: CASSTGLAGGSYEQYF. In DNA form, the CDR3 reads TGTGCCAGCAGTACGGGACTAGCGGGGGGATCCTACGAGCAGTACTTC.

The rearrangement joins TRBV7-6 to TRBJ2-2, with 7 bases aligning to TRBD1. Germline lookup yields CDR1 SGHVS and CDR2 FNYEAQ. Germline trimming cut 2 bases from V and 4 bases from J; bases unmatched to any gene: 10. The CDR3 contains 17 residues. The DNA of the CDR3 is TGTGCCAGCAGCTTAACATCGGGACAGAAGATCACCGGGGAGCTGTTTTTT. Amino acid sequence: CASSLTSGQKITGELFF.

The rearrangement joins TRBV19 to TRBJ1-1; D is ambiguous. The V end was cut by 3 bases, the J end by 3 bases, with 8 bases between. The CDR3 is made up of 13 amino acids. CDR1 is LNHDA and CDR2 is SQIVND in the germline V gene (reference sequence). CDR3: CASSIALDTEAFF. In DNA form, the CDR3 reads TGTGCCAGTAGTATCGCCCTTGACACTGAAGCTTTCTTT.

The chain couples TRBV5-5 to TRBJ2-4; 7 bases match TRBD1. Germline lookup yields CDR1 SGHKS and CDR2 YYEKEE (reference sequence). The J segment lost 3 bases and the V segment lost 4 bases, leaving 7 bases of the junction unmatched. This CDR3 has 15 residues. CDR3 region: CASSAGGLDKNIQYF. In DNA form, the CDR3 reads TGTGCCAGCAGCGCAGGGGGTCTCGACAAAAACATTCAGTACTTC. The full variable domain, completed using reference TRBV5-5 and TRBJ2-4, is DAGVTQSPTHLIKTRGQQVTLRCSPISGHKSVSWYQQVLGQGPQFIFQYYEKEERGRGNFPDRFSARQFPNYSSELNVNALLLGDSALYLCASSAGGLDKNIQYFGAGTRLSVL.

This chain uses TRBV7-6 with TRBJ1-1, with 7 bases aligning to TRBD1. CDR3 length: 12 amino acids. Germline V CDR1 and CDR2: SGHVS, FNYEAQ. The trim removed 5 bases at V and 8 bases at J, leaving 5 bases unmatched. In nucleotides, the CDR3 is TGTGCCAGCAGCCATCAGACAGGGGAAGCTTTCTTT. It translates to CASSHQTGEAFF.

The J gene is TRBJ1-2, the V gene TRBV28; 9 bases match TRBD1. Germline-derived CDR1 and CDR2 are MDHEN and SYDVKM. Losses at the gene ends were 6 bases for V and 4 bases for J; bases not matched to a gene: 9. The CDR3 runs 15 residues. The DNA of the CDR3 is TGTGCCAGCAGCTTAGACAGGGGGGCGATCTATGGCTACACCTTC. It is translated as CASSLDRGAIYGYTF.

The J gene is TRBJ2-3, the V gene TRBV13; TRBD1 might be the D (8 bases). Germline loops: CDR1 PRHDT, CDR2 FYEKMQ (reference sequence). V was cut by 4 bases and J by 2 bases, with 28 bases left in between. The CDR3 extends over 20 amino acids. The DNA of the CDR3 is TGTGCCAGCAGCTCCTCCACTATTACAGAGACAGGGGACTACACAGATACGCAGTATTTT. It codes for CASSSSTITETGDYTDTQYF.

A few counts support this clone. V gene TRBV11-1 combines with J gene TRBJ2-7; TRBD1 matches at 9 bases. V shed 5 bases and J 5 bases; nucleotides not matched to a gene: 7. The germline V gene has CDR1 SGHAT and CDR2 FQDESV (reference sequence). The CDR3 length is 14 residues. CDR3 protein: CASSPRDRDHEQYF. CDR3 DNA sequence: TGTGCCAGCAGCCCCCGGGACAGGGATCACGAGCAGTACTTC. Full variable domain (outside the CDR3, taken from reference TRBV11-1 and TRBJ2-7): EAEVAQSPRYKITEKSQAVAFWCDPISGHATLYWYRQILGQGPELLVQFQDESVVDDSQLPKDRFSAERLKGVDSTLKIQPAELGDSAMYLCASSPRDRDHEQYFGPGTRLTVT.

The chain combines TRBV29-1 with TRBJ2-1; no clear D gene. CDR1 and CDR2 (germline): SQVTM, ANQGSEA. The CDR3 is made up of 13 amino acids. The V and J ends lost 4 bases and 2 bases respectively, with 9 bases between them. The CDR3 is CSVGFEAYNEQFF. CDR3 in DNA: TGCAGCGTTGGGTTTGAAGCCTACAATGAGCAGTTCTTC.

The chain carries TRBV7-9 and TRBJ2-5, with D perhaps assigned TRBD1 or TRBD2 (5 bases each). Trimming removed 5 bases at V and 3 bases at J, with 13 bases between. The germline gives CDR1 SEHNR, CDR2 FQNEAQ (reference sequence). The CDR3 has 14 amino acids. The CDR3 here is CASSLLRDEETQYF. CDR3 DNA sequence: TGTGCCAGCAGCCTCCTACGGGACGAAGAGACCCAGTACTTC.

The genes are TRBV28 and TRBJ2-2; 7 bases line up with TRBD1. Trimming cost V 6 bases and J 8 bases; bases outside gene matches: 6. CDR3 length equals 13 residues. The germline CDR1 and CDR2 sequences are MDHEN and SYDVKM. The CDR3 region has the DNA TGTGCCAGCAGGGGCATGGACAGGGGGGAGCTGTTTTTT. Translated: CASRGMDRGELFF.

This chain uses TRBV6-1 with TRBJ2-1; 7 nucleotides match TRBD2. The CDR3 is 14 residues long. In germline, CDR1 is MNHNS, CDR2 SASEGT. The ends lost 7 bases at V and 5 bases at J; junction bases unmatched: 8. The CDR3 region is CASMKAGEDNEQFF. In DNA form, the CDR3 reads TGTGCCAGCATGAAGGCGGGAGAGGACAATGAGCAGTTCTTC.

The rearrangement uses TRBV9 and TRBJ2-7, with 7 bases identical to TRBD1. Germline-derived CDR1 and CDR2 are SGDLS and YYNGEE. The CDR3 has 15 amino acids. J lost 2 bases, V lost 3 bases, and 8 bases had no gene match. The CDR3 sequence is CASSAGDSTTYEQYF. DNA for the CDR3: TGTGCCAGCAGCGCCGGGGACAGTACAACCTACGAGCAGTACTTC.

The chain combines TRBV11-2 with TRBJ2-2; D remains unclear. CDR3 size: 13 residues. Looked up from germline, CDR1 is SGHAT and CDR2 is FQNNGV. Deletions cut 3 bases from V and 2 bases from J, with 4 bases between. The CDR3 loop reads CASSFGNTGELFF. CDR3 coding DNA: TGTGCCAGCAGCTTCGGAAACACCGGGGAGCTGTTTTTT.

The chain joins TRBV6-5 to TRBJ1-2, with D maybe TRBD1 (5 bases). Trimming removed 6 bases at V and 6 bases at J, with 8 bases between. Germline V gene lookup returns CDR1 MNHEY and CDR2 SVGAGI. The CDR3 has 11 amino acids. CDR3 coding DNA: TGTGCCAGCAGCATGGGACATGGCTACACCTTC. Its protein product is CASSMGHGYTF.

CDR3 residues: CASTAADSMHNEQFF. Written as DNA, the CDR3 is TGTGCCAGCACTGCAGCGGACAGTATGCACAATGAGCAGTTCTTC. The chain combines TRBV2 with TRBJ2-1; tentative D call: TRBD1 (6 bases). The CDR3 is made up of 15 amino acids. CDR1 SNHLY and CDR2 FYNNEI come from the germline V gene. Trimming shortened V by 7 bases and J by 5 bases, and 18 bases separated the two germline ends. The whole variable domain, remainder taken from reference TRBV2 and TRBJ2-1, is EPEVTQTPSHQVTQMGQEVILRCVPISNHLYFYWYRQILGQKVEFLVSFYNNEISEKSEIFDDQFSVERPDGSNFTLKIRSTKLEDSAMYFCASTAADSMHNEQFFGPGTRLTVL.